Detailed here is one TCR beta chain. This clone turned up a few times. Its cognate antigen has yet to be identified. Per-base qualities were not stored, and no clone one base away is much larger. Genomic DNA was extracted from sorted cells for sequencing of the TCRbeta CDR3 region. The immunoSEQ Assay was used for sequencing of TCRbeta CDR3 regions. In TCRdb, the immuneACCESS table is reduced to in-frame sequences with V and J assigned. These tables do not hold every clone; where another copy was compared, an unresolved V gene accounts for under half, and the others remain unexplained. For this sample the table gives fewer than 90,000 clones, of which 85% to 95% were detected only once. Roughly 6.5% of the sample is in the top ten clones. Trimming removed 6 bases from V and 5 bases from J, leaving 13 bases between the germline ends. The CDR3 measures 13 amino acids from cysteine to phenylalanine. Only the CDR3 DNA stays, 39 bases, in frame from base 1. In the germline V gene (reference sequence), CDR1 corresponds to LNHDA and CDR2 to SQIVND.

Patients with a history of autoimmune disease or receiving systemic immunosuppression were excluded from the trial. Peripheral blood for TCR sequencing was drawn from every dose cohort at baseline, at cycle 4 day 1 and at cycle 7 day 1. Samples were obtained from an open-label, multicenter, first-in-human phase I dose-escalation trial of ivuxolimab. Adults with locally advanced or metastatic head and neck squamous cell, hepatocellular, melanoma or renal cell carcinoma were enrolled in the trial. Before TCR sequencing, CD4+ and CD8+ T cells were separately sorted from peripheral blood. These data belong to a study of OX40 agonist ivuxolimab in advanced cancers. In terms of the full investigation: The costimulatory receptor OX40 (CD134) was targeted by ivuxolimab, a fully human IgG2 agonistic monoclonal antibody. Intravenous ivuxolimab was administered to patients every 2 weeks at six dose levels: 0.01, 0.1, 0.3, 1.5, 3 and 10 mg/kg. The paper covers the monotherapy dose-escalation part of the phase I ivuxolimab trial, which included N ≈ 52 patients. The purpose of peripheral TCRbeta sequencing was to test whether ivuxolimab changed TCR sequence diversity and led to clonal T-cell expansion. Prior anti-PD-1, anti-PD-L1 or anti-CTLA-4 therapy was permitted, and roughly two fifths of dose-escalation patients had received checkpoint inhibitors. A male proportion of 82.7% and a mean age of approximately 58 years, ranging from roughly 23 to 85, were recorded for the dose-escalation cohort. Partial responses occurred in three dose-escalation patients: two with cutaneous melanoma and one with hepatocellular carcinoma. Among the 52 dose-escalation patients, around 19 had hepatocellular carcinoma, approximately 15 melanoma, 9 renal cell carcinoma and 9 head and neck cancer.

General findings and caveats noted by the study authors: At doses of 0.1 to 3.0 mg/kg, clonal expansion of both CD4+ and CD8+ blood T cells was observed from baseline to week 6. Which antigens the clonally expanded peripheral T cells were specific for was not determined. In the 0.1-3.0 mg/kg groups, partial responders had among the lowest normalized peripheral clonal expansion, particularly in CD8+ T cells. After ivuxolimab, more expanded clones were found on average in CD8+ T cells than in CD4+ T cells. Low levels of normalized T-cell clonal expansion were also shown by some nonresponding patients.

Sample: CD4+ or CD8+ T cells sorted from blood, taken in a trial of the OX40 agonist ivuxolimab. The TCR sequence derives from an adult with an advanced solid tumor such as melanoma, head and neck, liver or kidney cancer. This receptor chain uses TRBV19 and TRBJ1-2, with TRBD1 tentatively as D gene (6 bases match). The DNA sequence reads TGTGCCAGTAGGCAGGGGATAGGATATGGCTACACCTTC. This encodes CASRQGIGYGYTF.